This T cell receptor beta chain appears in the sequencing data of a study of blood T cell repertoires in COVID-19. Profiled with immunoSEQ multiplex PCR; TCRdb holds only in-frame clones, not every one. The sample records tens of thousands of clones, 80% to 95% being singletons. V lost 4 bases and J 7 bases, leaving 7 bases between the germline ends. The V gene's germline CDR1 is MDHEN and CDR2 SYDVKM. This CDR3 region has 11 residues. Sequencing was performed on peripheral blood. The receptor's source is a woman aged 80 or over with acute or convalescent COVID-19. V usage is TRBV28 and J usage is TRBJ1-2; D possibly corresponds to TRBD1 (5 bases). CDR3 DNA: TGTGCCAGCAGTTGGGGGGTTGGCTACACCTTC. It yields the protein CASSWGVGYTF.